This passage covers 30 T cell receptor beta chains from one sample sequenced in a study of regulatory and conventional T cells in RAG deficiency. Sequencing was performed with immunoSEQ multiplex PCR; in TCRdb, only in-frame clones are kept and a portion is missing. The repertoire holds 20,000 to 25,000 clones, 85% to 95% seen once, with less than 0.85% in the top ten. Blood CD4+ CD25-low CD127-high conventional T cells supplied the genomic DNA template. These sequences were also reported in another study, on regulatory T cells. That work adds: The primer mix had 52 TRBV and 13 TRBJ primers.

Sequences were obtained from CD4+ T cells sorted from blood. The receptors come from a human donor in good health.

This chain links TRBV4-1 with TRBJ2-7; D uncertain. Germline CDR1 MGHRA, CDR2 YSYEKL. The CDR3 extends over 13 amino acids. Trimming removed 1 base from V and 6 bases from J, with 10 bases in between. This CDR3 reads CASSQVSYIEQYF. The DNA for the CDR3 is TGCGCCAGCAGCCAAGTATCCTACATCGAGCAGTACTTC.

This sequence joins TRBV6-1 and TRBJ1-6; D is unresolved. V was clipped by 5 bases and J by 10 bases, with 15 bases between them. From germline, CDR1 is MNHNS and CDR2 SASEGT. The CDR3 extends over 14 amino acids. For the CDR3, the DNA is TGTGCCAGCAGTCAAGACACGGCGGCCTCACCCCTCCACTTT. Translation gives CASSQDTAASPLHF.

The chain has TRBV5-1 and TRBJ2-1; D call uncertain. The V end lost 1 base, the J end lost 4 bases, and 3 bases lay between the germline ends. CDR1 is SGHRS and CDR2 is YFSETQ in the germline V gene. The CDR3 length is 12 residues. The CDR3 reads CASSLNYNEQFF. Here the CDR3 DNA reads TGCGCCAGCAGCTTGAATTACAATGAGCAGTTCTTC.

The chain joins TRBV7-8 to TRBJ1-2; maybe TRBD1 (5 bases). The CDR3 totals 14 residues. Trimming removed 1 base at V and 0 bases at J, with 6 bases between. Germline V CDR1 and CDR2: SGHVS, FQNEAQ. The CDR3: CASSLGRANYGYTF. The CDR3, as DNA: TGTGCCAGCAGCTTAGGCAGGGCTAACTATGGCTACACCTTC.

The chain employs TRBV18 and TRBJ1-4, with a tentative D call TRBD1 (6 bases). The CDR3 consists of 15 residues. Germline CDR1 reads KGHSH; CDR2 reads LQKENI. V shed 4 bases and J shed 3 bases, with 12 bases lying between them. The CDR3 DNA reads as TGTGCCAGCTCACTACAGGGTGGACCTAATGAAAAACTGTTTTTT. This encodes CASSLQGGPNEKLFF.

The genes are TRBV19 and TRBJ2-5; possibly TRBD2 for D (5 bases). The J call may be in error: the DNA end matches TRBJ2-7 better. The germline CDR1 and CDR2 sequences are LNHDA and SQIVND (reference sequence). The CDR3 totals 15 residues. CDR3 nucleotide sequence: TGTGCCAGTAGCCGCGCGAAGGACTCCACCTACGAGCAGTACTTC. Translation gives CASSRAKDSTYEQYF.

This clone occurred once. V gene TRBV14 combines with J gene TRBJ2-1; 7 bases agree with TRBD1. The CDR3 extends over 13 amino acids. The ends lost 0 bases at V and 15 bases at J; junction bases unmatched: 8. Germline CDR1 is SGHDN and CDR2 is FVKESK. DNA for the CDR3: TGTGCCAGCAGCCAAGACAGGGGGTTGTCGCGGTTCTTC. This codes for CASSQDRGLSRFF.

The CDR3 reads CAWGTGRPYEQYF. CDR3 DNA sequence: TGTGCCTGGGGGACAGGAAGGCCCTACGAGCAGTACTTC. This chain joins TRBV30 and TRBJ2-7; 8 bases agree with TRBD1. Germline CDR1 GTSNPN, CDR2 SVGIG (reference sequence). V shed 5 bases and J 2 bases; nucleotides not matched to a gene: 5. The CDR3 runs to 13 residues.

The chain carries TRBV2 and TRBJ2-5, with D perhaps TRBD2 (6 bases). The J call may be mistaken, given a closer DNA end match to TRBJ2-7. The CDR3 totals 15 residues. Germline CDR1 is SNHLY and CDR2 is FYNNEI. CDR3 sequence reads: CASSEMGLRSGEQYF. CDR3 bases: TGTGCCAGCAGTGAGATGGGACTCAGGTCGGGCGAGCAGTACTTC.

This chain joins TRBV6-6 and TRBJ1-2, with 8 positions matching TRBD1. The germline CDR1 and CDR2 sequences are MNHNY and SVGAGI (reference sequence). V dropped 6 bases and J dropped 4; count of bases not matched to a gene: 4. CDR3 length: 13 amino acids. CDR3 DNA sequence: TGTGCCAGCAGCCCGGACAGGGCCTATGGCTACACCTTC. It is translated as CASSPDRAYGYTF.

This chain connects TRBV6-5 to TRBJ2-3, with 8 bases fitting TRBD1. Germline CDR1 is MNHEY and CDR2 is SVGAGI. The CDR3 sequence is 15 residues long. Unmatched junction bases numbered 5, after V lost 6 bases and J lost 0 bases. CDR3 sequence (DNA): TGTGCCAGCAGCCACGGACAGGGTAGCACAGATACGCAGTATTTT. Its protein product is CASSHGQGSTDTQYF.

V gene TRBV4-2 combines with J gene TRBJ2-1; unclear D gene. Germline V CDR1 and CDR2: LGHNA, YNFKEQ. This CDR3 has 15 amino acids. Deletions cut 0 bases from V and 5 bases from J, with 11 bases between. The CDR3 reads CASSQDWGSHNEQFF. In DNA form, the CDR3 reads TGTGCCAGCAGCCAAGACTGGGGTTCACACAATGAGCAGTTCTTC.

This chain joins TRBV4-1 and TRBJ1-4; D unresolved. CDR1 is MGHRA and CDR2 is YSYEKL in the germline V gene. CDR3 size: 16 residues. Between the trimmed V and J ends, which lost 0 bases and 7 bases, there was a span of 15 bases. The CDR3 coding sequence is TGCGCCAGCAGCCAAGAAGCCTCCTTTACGGGTGAAAAACTGTTTTTT. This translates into CASSQEASFTGEKLFF.

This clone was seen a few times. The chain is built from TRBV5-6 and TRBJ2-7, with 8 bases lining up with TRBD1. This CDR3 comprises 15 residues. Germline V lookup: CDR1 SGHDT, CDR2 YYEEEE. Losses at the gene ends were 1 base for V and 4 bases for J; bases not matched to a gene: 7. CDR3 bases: TGTGCCAGCAGCTTGATACAGGGGGTAAAGTACGAGCAGTACTTC. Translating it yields CASSLIQGVKYEQYF.

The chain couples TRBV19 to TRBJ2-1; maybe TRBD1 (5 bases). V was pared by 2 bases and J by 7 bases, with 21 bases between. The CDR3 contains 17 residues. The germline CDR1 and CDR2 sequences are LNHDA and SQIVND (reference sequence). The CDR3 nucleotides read TGTGCCAGTAGTATAAGTAAAAAGGGGATTGAGAGGAATGAGCAGTTCTTC. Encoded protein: CASSISKKGIERNEQFF.

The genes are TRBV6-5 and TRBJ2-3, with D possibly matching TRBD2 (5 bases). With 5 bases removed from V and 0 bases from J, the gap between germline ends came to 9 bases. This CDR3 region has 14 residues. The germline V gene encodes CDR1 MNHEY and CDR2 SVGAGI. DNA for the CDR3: TGTGCCAGCAGTCTAGCCGGAAGCACAGATACGCAGTATTTT. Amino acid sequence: CASSLAGSTDTQYF.

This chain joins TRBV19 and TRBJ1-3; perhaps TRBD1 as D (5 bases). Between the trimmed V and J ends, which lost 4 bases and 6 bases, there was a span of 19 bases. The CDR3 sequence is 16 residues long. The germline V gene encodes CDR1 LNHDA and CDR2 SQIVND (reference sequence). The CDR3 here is CASSSPGPRVENTIYF. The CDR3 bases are TGTGCCAGTAGTAGCCCGGGACCGAGGGTAGAAAACACCATATATTTT.

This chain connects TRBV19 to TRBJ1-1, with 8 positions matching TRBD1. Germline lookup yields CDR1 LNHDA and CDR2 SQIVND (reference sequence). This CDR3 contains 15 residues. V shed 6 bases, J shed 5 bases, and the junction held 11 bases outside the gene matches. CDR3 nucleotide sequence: TGTGCCAGTAGACCCGGACAGGGTGTATATACTGAAGCTTTCTTT. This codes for CASRPGQGVYTEAFF.

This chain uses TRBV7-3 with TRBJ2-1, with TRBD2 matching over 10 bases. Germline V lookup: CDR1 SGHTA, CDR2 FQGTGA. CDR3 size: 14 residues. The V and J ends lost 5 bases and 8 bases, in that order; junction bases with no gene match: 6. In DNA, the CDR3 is TGTGCCAGCAGCGATAGCGGGGGGTCAGATGAGCAGTTCTTC. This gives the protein CASSDSGGSDEQFF.

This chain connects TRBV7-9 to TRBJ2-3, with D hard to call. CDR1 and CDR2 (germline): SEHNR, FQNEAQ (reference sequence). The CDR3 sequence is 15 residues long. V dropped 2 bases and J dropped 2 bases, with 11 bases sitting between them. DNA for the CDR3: TGTGCCAGCAGCTTAAGACGGACCCCCACAGATACGCAGTATTTT. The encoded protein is CASSLRRTPTDTQYF.

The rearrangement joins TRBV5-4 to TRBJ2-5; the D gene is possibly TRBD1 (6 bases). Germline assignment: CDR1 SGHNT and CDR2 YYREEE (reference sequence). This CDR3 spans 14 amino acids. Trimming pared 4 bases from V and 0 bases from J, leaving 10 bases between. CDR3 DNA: TGTGCCAGCAGCCCTACAGGGTACCAAGAGACCCAGTACTTC. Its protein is CASSPTGYQETQYF.

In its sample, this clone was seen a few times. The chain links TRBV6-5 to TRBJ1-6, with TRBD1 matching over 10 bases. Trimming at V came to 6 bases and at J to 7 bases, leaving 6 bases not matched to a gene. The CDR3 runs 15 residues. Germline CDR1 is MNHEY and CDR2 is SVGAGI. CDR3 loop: CASRLPGQGNSPLHF. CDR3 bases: TGTGCCAGCAGACTACCGGGACAGGGGAATTCACCCCTCCACTTT.

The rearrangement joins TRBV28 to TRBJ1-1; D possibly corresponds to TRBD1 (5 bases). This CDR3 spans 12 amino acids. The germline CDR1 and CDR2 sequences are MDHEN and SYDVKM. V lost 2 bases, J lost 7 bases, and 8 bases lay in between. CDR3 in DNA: TGTGCCAGCAGTTTAGACGGGGGTGAAGCTTTCTTT. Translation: CASSLDGGEAFF.

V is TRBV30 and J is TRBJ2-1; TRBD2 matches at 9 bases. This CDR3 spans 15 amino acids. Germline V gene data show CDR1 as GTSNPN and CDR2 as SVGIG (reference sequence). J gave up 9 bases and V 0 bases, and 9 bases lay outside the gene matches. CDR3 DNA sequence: TGTGCCTGGAGTGTAGGAAGTAGCGGGAGAAGTGAGCAGTTCTTC. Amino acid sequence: CAWSVGSSGRSEQFF.

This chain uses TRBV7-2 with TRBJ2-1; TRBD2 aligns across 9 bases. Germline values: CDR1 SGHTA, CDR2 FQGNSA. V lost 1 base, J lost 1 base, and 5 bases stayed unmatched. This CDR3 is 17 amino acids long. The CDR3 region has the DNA TGTGCCAGCAGCTTAGACGGAGCGGGGGGTTCCTACAATGAGCAGTTCTTC. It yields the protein CASSLDGAGGSYNEQFF.

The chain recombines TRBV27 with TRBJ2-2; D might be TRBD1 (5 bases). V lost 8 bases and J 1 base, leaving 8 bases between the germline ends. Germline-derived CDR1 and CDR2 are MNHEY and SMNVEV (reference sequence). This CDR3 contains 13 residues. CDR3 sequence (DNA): TGTGCCAGCGGACACAGGAACACCGGGGAGCTGTTTTTT. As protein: CASGHRNTGELFF.

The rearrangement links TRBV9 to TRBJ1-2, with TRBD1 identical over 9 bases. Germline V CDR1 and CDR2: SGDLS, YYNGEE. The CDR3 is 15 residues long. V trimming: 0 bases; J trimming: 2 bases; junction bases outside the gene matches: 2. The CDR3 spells CASSVEGQGNYGYTF. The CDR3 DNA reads TGTGCCAGCAGCGTAGAGGGACAGGGCAACTATGGCTACACCTTC.

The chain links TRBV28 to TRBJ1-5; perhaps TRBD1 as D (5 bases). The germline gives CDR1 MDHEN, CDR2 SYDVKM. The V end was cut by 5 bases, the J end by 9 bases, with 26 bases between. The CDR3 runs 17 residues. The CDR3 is CASSLIPSDAGGLPQHF. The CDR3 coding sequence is TGTGCCAGCAGTCTTATACCCAGCGACGCGGGGGGTTTGCCCCAGCATTTT.

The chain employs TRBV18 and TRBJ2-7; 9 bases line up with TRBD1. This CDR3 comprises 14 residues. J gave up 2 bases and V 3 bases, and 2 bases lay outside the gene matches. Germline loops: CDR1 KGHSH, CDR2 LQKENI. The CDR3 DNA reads TGTGCCAGCTCACCTGGGACAGGGACCTACGAGCAGTACTTC. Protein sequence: CASSPGTGTYEQYF. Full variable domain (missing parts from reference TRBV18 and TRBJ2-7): NAGVMQNPRHLVRRRGQEARLRCSPMKGHSHVYWYRQLPEEGLKFMVYLQKENIIDESGMPKERFSAEFPKEGPSILRIQQVVRGDSAAYFCASSPGTGTYEQYFGPGTRLTVT.

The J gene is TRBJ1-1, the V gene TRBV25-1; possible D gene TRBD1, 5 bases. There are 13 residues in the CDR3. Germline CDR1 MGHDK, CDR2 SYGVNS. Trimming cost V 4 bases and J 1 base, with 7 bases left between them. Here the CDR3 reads CASSAGGNTEAFF. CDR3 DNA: TGTGCCAGCAGTGCCGGGGGGAACACTGAAGCTTTCTTT.